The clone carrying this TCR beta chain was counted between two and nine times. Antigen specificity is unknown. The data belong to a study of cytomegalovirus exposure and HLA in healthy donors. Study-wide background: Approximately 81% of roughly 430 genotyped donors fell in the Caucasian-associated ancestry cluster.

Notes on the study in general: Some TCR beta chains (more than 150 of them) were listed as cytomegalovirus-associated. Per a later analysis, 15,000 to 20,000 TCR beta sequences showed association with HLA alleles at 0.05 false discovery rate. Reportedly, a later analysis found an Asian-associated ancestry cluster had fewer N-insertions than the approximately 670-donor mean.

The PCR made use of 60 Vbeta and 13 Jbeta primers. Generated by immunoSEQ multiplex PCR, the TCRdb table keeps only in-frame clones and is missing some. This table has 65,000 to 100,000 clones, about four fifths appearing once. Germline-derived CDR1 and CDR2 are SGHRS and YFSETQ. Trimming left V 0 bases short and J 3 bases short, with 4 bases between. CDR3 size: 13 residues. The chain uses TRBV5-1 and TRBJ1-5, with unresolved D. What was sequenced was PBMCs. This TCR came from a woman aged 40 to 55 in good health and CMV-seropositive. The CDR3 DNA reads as TGCGCCAGCAGCTTGGACAACAATCAGCCCCAGCATTTT. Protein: CASSLDNNQPQHF.